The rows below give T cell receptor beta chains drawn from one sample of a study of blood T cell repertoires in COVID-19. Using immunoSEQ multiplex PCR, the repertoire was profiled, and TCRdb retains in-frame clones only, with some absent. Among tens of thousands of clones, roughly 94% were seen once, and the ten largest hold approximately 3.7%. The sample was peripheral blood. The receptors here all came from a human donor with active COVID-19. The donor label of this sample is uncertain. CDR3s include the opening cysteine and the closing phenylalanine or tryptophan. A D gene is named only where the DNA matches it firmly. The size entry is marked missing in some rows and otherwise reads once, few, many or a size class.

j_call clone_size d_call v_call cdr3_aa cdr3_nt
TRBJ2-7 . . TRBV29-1 CSAPIGTGINEQYF TGCAGCGCGCCGATCGGAACAGGGATTAACGAGCAGTACTTC
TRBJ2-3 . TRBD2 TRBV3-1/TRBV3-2 CASSHSGGVDTQYF TGTGCCAGCAGCCATTCGGGGGGAGTTGATACGCAGTATTTT
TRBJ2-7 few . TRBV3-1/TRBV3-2 CASSQGPSVAYEQYF TGTGCCAGCAGCCAAGGGCCTAGCGTGGCCTACGAGCAGTACTTC
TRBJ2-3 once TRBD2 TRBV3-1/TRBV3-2 CASSHGGRYTDTQYF TGTGCCAGCAGCCACGGCGGGAGGTACACAGATACGCAGTATTTT
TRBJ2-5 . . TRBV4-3 CASSQDLGGGTETQYF TGCGCCAGCAGCCAAGATCTGGGAGGAGGGACGGAGACCCAGTACTTC
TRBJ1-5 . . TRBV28 CASSPGDSFVSPQHF TGTGCCAGCAGTCCCGGTGACAGTTTCGTCAGCCCCCAGCATTTT
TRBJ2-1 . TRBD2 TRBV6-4 CASSEEGTGGSEQFF TGTGCCAGCAGTGAGGAGGGGACGGGGGGATCTGAGCAGTTCTTC
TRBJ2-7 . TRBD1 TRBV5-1 CASSARDSLSYEQYF TGCGCCAGCAGCGCCCGGGACAGCCTTTCCTACGAGCAGTACTTC
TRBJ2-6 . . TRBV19 CASSRKQGHSGANVLTF TGTGCCAGTAGTAGAAAACAGGGCCACTCTGGGGCCAACGTCCTGACTTTC
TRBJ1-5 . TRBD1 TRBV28 CASSFFRGTGGFGGNQPQHF TGTGCCAGCAGCTTTTTTCGCGGGACAGGGGGTTTTGGGGGCAATCAGCCCCAGCATTTT
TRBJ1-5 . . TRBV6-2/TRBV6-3 CASSYDAAISNQPQHF TGTGCCAGCAGTTACGATGCAGCGATTAGCAATCAGCCCCAGCATTTT
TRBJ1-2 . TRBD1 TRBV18 CASSPGRTGGRYGYTF TGTGCCAGCTCACCAGGCAGGACAGGGGGTCGGTATGGCTACACCTTC
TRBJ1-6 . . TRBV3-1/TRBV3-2 CASSQVGRRGSPLHF TGTGCCAGCAGCCAAGTGGGCAGGCGGGGTTCACCCCTCCACTTT
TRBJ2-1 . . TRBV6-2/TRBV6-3 CASSGLTSEQFF TGTGCCAGCAGTGGCCTCACCAGTGAGCAGTTCTTC
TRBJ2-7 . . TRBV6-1 CASSEALGTYEQYF TGTGCCAGCAGTGAAGCGCTAGGTACCTACGAGCAGTACTTC
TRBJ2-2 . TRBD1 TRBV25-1 CASSEKTGRSPDTGELFF TGTGCCAGCAGTGAAAAGACAGGGCGGTCTCCGGACACCGGGGAGCTGTTTTTT
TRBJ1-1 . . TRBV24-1 CATIGRGNTEAFF TGTGCCACAATCGGACGGGGGAACACTGAAGCTTTCTTT
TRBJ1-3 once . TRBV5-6 CASSLGRSTFSGNTIYF TGTGCCAGCAGCTTGGGACGGAGTACCTTCTCTGGAAACACCATATATTTT
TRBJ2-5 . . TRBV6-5 CASRSIQGWETQYF TGTGCCAGCAGGAGTATACAGGGATGGGAGACCCAGTACTTC
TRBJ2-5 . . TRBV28 CASSPTGRWETQYF TGTGCCAGCAGTCCCACAGGGAGATGGGAGACCCAGTACTTC
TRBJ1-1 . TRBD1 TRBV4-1 CASSQDRGAFF TGCGCCAGCAGCCAGGACAGGGGTGCTTTCTTT
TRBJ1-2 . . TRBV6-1 CASSEGLPNYGYTF TGTGCCAGCAGTGAGGGGCTCCCAAACTATGGCTACACCTTC
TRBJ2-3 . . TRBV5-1 CASSDRASGADTQYF TGCGCCAGCAGCGACAGGGCTTCGGGAGCAGATACGCAGTATTTT
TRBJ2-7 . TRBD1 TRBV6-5 CASSSPGQEQYF TGTGCCAGCAGTTCTCCGGGACAGGAGCAGTACTTC
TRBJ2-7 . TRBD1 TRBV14 CASSQVTGFPYEQYF TGTGCCAGCAGCCAAGTGACAGGGTTTCCCTACGAGCAGTACTTC
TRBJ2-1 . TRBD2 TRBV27 CASSGTSGHLSYNEQFF TGTGCCAGCAGTGGGACTAGCGGCCACCTCTCCTACAATGAGCAGTTCTTC
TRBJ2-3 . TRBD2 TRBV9 CASSVGLAGGTHTDTQYF TGTGCCAGCAGCGTAGGGCTAGCGGGGGGGACGCACACAGATACGCAGTATTTT
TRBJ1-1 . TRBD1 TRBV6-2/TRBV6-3 CASSDRDRLLLGRRAFF TGTGCCAGCAGCGACCGGGACAGGCTCCTCCTAGGACGACGAGCTTTCTTT
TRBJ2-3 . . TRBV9 CASSVTSRYSDTQYF TGTGCCAGCAGCGTAACTAGCCGATATTCAGATACGCAGTATTTT
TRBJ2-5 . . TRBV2 CASTPRGGETQYF TGTGCCAGCACTCCTCGAGGGGGAGAGACCCAGTACTTC
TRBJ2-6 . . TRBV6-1 CASSVGHALILERGNVLTF TGTGCCAGCAGTGTAGGTCATGCACTAATCCTAGAGAGGGGGAACGTCCTGACTTTC
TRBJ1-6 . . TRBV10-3 CAISGSPGSTYNSPLHF TGTGCCATCAGTGGTTCCCCAGGGTCGACTTATAATTCACCCCTCCACTTT
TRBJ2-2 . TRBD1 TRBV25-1 CASSRQGGTGELFF TGTGCCAGCAGCCGACAGGGGGGCACCGGGGAGCTGTTTTTT
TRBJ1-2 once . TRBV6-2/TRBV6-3 CASSYTGYGYGYTF TGTGCCAGCAGTTACACGGGGTACGGCTATGGCTACACCTTC
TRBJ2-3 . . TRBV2 CASSYRGSDTDTQYF TGTGCCAGCAGTTATAGGGGCTCAGACACAGATACGCAGTATTTT
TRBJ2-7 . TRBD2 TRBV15 CATSRKGGRTSYEQYF TGTGCCACCAGCAGGAAAGGCGGGAGGACGTCCTACGAGCAGTACTTC
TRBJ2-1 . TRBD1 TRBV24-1 CATSERQGAGHEQFF TGTGCCACCAGTGAGAGACAGGGGGCCGGCCATGAGCAGTTCTTC
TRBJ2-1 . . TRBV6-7 CASSYRGNSYNEQFF TGTGCCAGCAGTTACCGGGGGAACTCCTACAATGAGCAGTTCTTC
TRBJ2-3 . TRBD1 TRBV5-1 CASSLRQGADTQYF TGCGCCAGCAGCTTGAGGCAGGGGGCAGATACGCAGTATTTT
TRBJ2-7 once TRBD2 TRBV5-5 CASSLGGGWDEQYF TGTGCCAGCAGCTTAGGCGGGGGGTGGGACGAGCAGTACTTC
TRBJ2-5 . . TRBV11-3 CASSLDRGRGGTQYF TGTGCCAGCAGCTTAGATCGGGGAAGAGGGGGGACCCAGTACTTC
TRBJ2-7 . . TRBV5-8 CASSSGGSYEQYF TGTGCCAGCAGCTCCGGAGGCTCCTACGAGCAGTACTTC
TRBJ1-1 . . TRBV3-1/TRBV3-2 CASSQVRVNTEAFF TGTGCCAGCAGCCAAGTACGAGTGAACACTGAAGCTTTCTTT
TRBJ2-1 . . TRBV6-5 CASSYSRFRGEQFF TGTGCCAGCAGTTACTCGAGGTTCCGGGGTGAGCAGTTCTTC
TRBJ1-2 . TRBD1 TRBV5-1 CASSTGTGTGYTF TGCGCCAGCAGCACGGGGACAGGGACTGGCTACACCTTC
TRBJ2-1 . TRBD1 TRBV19 CASSTEQGNEQFF TGTGCCAGTAGTACGGAACAGGGGAATGAGCAGTTCTTC
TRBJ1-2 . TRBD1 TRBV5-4 CASSSRDREYGYTF TGTGCCAGCAGCTCCCGGGACAGGGAATATGGCTACACCTTC
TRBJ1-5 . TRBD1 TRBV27 CASSETGYGQPQHF TGTGCCAGCAGCGAGACAGGGTACGGTCAGCCCCAGCATTTT
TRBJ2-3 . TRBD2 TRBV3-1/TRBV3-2 CASSQDRAAGGYTQYF TGTGCCAGCAGCCAAGATCGGGCGGCGGGGGGTTATACGCAGTATTTT